This TCR beta chain derives from a study of shared clonotypes between healthy human individuals. Looking at the study overall: The plates for each donor numbered three CD4 naive, three CD4 memory, two CD8 naive and one CD8 memory.

J was trimmed by 4 bases and V by 4 bases; bases with no gene match: 4. CDR3 length equals 14 residues. Germline V gene lookup returns CDR1 LNHDA and CDR2 SQIVND (reference sequence). The run depth of the assay was deep. Only in-frame clones appear in the TCRdb table, and some are missing; sequencing was by immunoSEQ multiplex PCR. In the table there are about 330,000 clones, around two thirds of which are singletons. The material sequenced was memory CD4+ T cells sorted from blood. Indicated subset: CD45RA-negative fraction. This receptor was taken from a man younger than 40 in good health. The chain joins TRBV19 to TRBJ2-1, with 7 bases lining up with TRBD2. This CDR3 reads CASSRASGYNEQFF. Here the CDR3 DNA reads TGTGCCAGTAGTAGAGCTAGCGGTTACAATGAGCAGTTCTTC.